The present entry profiles one T cell receptor beta chain with its context. This record comes from a study of CD4+ T cells in melanoma. Using immunoSEQ multiplex PCR, the repertoire was profiled, and TCRdb retains in-frame clones only, with some absent. This repertoire shows 9,600 or so clones, over 70% found once; its top ten account for 24%. Material for sequencing was cells from a culture (not recorded whether cultured in vitro). The TCR originated in a human donor with melanoma.

In DNA, the CDR3 is TGTGCCAGCAGCGTCTCTATGACCGGGGAGCTGTTTTTT. Protein: CASSVSMTGELFF. The chain uses TRBV7-3 and TRBJ2-2; D not certain. This CDR3 region has 13 residues. Germline loops: CDR1 SGHTA, CDR2 FQGTGA. Trimming stripped 5 bases from V and 5 bases from J, with 9 bases between.